The rows below give T cell receptor beta chains drawn from one sample of a study of OX40 agonist ivuxolimab in advanced cancers. The repertoire was sequenced with immunoSEQ multiplex PCR; TCRdb's copy has only in-frame clones and lacks some. The table lists 30,000 to 35,000 clones, roughly 80% of them singletons. The starting material was CD4+ or CD8+ T cells sorted from blood, obtained in a trial of the OX40 agonist ivuxolimab. These receptors originate from an adult with an advanced solid tumor such as melanoma, head and neck, liver or kidney cancer. CDR3s include the opening cysteine and the closing phenylalanine or tryptophan. D genes are given only for firm matches. Clone size is shown for a subset of rows, as once, few, many or a class of expanded clone.

TRBJ2-2 | 13 | - | - | TRBV2 | CASSYPNTGELFF | TGTGCCAGCTCATACCCGAACACCGGGGAGCTGTTTTTT
TRBJ2-5 | 17 | TRBD1 | - | TRBV11-2 | CASSPVRKGGIQETQYF | TGTGCCAGCAGCCCCGTGCGAAAAGGGGGCATCCAAGAGACCCAGTACTTC
TRBJ1-2 | 13 | TRBD1 | - | TRBV29-1 | CSVEDQGDYGYTF | TGCAGCGTTGAAGATCAGGGGGACTATGGCTACACCTTC
TRBJ1-3 | 17 | - | - | TRBV5-1 | CASSLDGDRSSGNTIYF | TGCGCCAGCAGCTTGGATGGTGACCGATCTTCTGGAAACACCATATATTTT
TRBJ1-1 | 18 | TRBD1 | - | TRBV28 | CASSPPDRGQGPNTEAFF | TGTGCCAGCAGTCCCCCGGACAGGGGGCAAGGCCCGAACACTGAAGCTTTCTTT
TRBJ2-7 | 16 | TRBD1 | - | TRBV7-3 | CASSFVGGSPSYEQYF | TGTGCCAGCAGCTTCGTAGGGGGCAGTCCGAGCTACGAGCAGTACTTC
TRBJ1-1 | 13 | - | medium-sized | TRBV10-1 | CASSESPNTEAFF | TGCGCCAGCAGTGAGTCGCCGAACACTGAAGCTTTCTTT
TRBJ2-2 | 16 | - | - | TRBV18 | CASSPRGGLNPGELFF | TGTGCCAGCTCACCAAGGGGTGGCCTCAACCCCGGGGAGCTGTTTTTT
TRBJ1-2 | 13 | - | - | TRBV19 | CASSIERGGGYTF | TGTGCCAGTAGTATAGAGAGGGGAGGCGGCTACACCTTC
TRBJ1-6 | 14 | - | - | TRBV10-1 | CASSGGDPNSPLHF | TGCGCCAGCAGTGGAGGGGACCCTAATTCACCCCTCCACTTT
TRBJ2-2 | 17 | TRBD2 | - | TRBV6-1 | CASSEGTSGPNTGELFF | TGTGCCAGCAGTGAAGGGACTAGCGGACCGAACACCGGGGAGCTGTTTTTT
TRBJ1-6 | 15 | TRBD1 | - | TRBV7-9 | CASSLHRGVVSPLHF | TGTGCCAGCAGCTTGCACAGGGGGGTAGTATCACCCCTCCACTTT
TRBJ2-3 | 14 | - | - | TRBV28 | CASRQGGTPDTQYF | TGTGCCAGCAGACAAGGGGGGACACCAGATACGCAGTATTTT
TRBJ2-3 | 11 | - | - | TRBV5-1 | CASSASDTQYF | TGCGCCAGCAGCGCGTCAGATACGCAGTATTTT
TRBJ2-5 | 14 | - | - | TRBV5-6 | CASNTLQGSETQYF | TGTGCCAGTAACACCCTACAGGGTTCCGAGACCCAGTACTTC
TRBJ2-7 | 12 | TRBD1 | few | TRBV2 | CAKGQGPYEQYF | TGTGCCAAAGGACAGGGCCCCTACGAGCAGTACTTC
TRBJ1-3 | 12 | - | - | TRBV30 | CAWSVERYTIYF | TGTGCCTGGAGTGTAGAAAGATACACCATATATTTT
TRBJ2-1 | 14 | - | - | TRBV7-2 | CASSSGLSQGEQFF | TGTGCCAGCAGCTCCGGCCTGTCACAGGGTGAGCAGTTCTTC
TRBJ2-3 | 14 | - | once | TRBV9 | CASSVGNPPDTQYF | TGTGCCAGCAGCGTGGGCAATCCGCCAGATACGCAGTATTTT
TRBJ2-7 | 15 | TRBD2 | few | TRBV7-9 | CASSLVLSGNNEQYF | TGTGCCAGCAGCTTAGTTCTTAGCGGGAATAACGAGCAGTACTTC
TRBJ2-7 | 11 | - | - | TRBV28 | CASRGAYEQYF | TGTGCCAGCCGGGGCGCCTACGAGCAGTACTTC
TRBJ2-7 | 14 | - | - | TRBV5-1 | CASSLVGRSYEQYF | TGCGCCAGCAGCTTGGTTGGCAGATCCTACGAGCAGTACTTC
TRBJ2-1 | 15 | TRBD2 | few | TRBV7-6 | CASSFITSGNNEQFF | TGTGCCAGCAGCTTTATAACTAGCGGGAACAATGAGCAGTTCTTC
TRBJ1-2 | 12 | TRBD1 | few | TRBV11-2 | CASSPDRVGYTF | TGTGCCAGCAGCCCCGACAGGGTAGGCTACACCTTC
TRBJ1-5 | 12 | TRBD1 | few | TRBV10-3 | CAIGTGGQPQHF | TGTGCCATTGGGACAGGGGGTCAGCCCCAGCATTTT